A selection of T cell receptor beta chains follows, all from one sample in a study of T cells after yellow fever vaccination. One entry per CDR3 protein results from TCRdb running MiXCR on the 5' RACE reads. The sample includes around 600,000 distinct CDR3 sequences, roughly an eighth of them seen just once. The material was PBMCs, obtained on the day of the yellow fever booster vaccination. The receptors originated from a man aged 30 to 45 who received the YFV17D yellow fever vaccine. CDR3s include the opening cysteine and the closing phenylalanine or tryptophan.

>14|TRBJ2-6|TRBV29-1
CSVVGQRSTNVLTF
>14|TRBJ1-1|TRBV3-1
CASSHRQVNTEAFF
>17|TRBJ2-3|TRBV27
CASSFQPGLAGSDTQYF
>17|TRBJ2-6|TRBV7-9
CASSFPQGASGANVLTF
>13|TRBJ2-7|TRBV20-1
CSARVKGAFEQYF
>14|TRBJ2-7|TRBV20-1
CSARDLSGRVEQYF
>14|TRBJ2-7|TRBV20-1
CSQAKGASEREQYF
>14|TRBJ1-1|TRBV29-1
CSVLRDSRNTEAFF
>17|TRBJ2-1|TRBV30
CAWSGRSGKGSYNEQFF
>14|TRBJ1-6|TRBV28
CASSSTGYSSPLHF
>14|TRBJ2-3|TRBV28
CASSRDRFTDTQYF
>12|TRBJ2-4|TRBV29-1
CSVSGAQNIQYF
>16|TRBJ1-2|TRBV7-2
CASSQQSSLSNYGYTF
>16|TRBJ1-3|TRBV20-1
CSASTVNQGAGNTIYF
>11|TRBJ2-7|TRBV10-3
CATGTSYEQYF
>15|TRBJ1-6|TRBV7-3
CASSLMGGPDSPLHF
>21|TRBJ2-3|TRBV10-2
CASRGVGPGLAGVRLTDTQYF
>13|TRBJ2-7|TRBV28
CARLVADTYEQYF
>15|TRBJ2-7|TRBV7-2
CASSLSGTATYEQYF
>13|TRBJ2-7|TRBV27
CASSLSRTTEQYF
>13|TRBJ2-5|TRBV5-1
CASSWDSEETQYF
>12|TRBJ1-5|TRBV12-3/TRBV12-4
CASRQGFQPQHF
>12|TRBJ2-7|TRBV12-3/TRBV12-4
CASSSGPSEQYF
>12|TRBJ2-1|TRBV7-6
CASTRDGDEQFF
>16|TRBJ2-2|TRBV13
CASSNRLAANTGELFF
>16|TRBJ2-1|TRBV5-6
CASSLYGATSGDEQFF
>13|TRBJ2-5|TRBV30
CAWSWGQASTQYF
>15|TRBJ1-2|TRBV29-1
CSAPGVERLGGGYTF